This T cell receptor (beta chain) is from a study of siplizumab effects on memory and regulatory T cells. Study-wide results and limits: Greater diversity than memory cells seemed evident in naive T cells, which also appeared to be major alloresponse contributors. Tracing alloreactive clones into unstimulated subsets worked for only a minor fraction of them.

As regards this clone: The antigen is undetermined.

In a few donor pairs, unstimulated naive, memory, effector memory and TEMRA subsets were sequenced. This CDR3 spans 15 amino acids. The germline V gene encodes CDR1 SGDLS and CDR2 YYNGEE. Trimming shortened V by 3 bases and J by 4 bases, and 14 bases separated the two germline ends. Data came from immunoSEQ multiplex PCR; TCRdb stores just in-frame clones and leaves some out. Of some 56,000 clones listed, less than 98% were seen once; the top ten hold 1.1%. The chain employs TRBV9 and TRBJ1-5; no firm D call. Input material: naive CD8+ T cells sorted from blood. This TCR came from a human donor in good health. CDR3 sequence (DNA): TGTGCCAGCAGCGCGACCTCGGGAGCTAATCAGCCCCAGCATTTT. Its protein product is CASSATSGANQPQHF.